This T cell receptor (beta chain) is drawn from a study of beta chain features in type 1 diabetes. What was sequenced were expressed TCRB transcripts, since all of the isolated RNA had been reverse transcribed. Sequenced by immunoSEQ multiplex PCR; TCRdb stores in-frame clones only, minus some. Of fewer than 400,000 clones listed, roughly 8.8% are singletons. This CDR3 is 13 amino acids long. Losses at the gene ends were 6 bases for V and 6 bases for J; bases not matched to a gene: 5. Germline CDR1 reads SGHTA; CDR2 reads FQGNSA. This clone showed up just a few times. Its specificity is not known. General study points: TCRB CDR3s from Type 1 diabetes patients were moderately but significantly shorter in all four CD4+ subsets.

The rearrangement joins TRBV7-2 to TRBJ1-1; 9 bases map to TRBD1. The sequencing input was central memory CD4+ T cells from blood. The sequence derives from a man aged 25 to 40 with type 1 diabetes. The CDR3 DNA sequence: TGTGCCAGCAGTTTCAACAGGGGGCCTGAAGCTTTCTTT. This encodes CASSFNRGPEAFF.